Reported below is one T cell receptor (beta chain). Its antigen is undetermined. The data are from a study of T-cell memory formation after mild COVID-19. As for the study in general: TCR clusters mostly belonged to single donors. General observations from the study: Day 15 to 85 contracting clones showed balanced CD4/CD8; later expanders leaned CD4+. Whether day 37 second-wave clones are SARS-CoV-2-specific was not confirmed.

TCRdb re-analysed the 5' RACE reads in MiXCR, keeping a single row per CDR3 protein. This table has 250,000 or so distinct CDR3 sequences, roughly 17% appearing once. Trimming left V 1 base short and J 7 bases short, with 5 bases between. The V gene's germline CDR1 is LGHDT and CDR2 YNNKEL (reference sequence). The CDR3 has 13 residues. V gene TRBV3-1 combines with J gene TRBJ1-6; D gene unclear. The sequencing input was PBMCs or a T cell subset sorted from them (not recorded which). This clonotype originated in a man between 18 and 29 years old who had mild COVID-19 (a few samples of this study predate the infection). Cell type and time point are not known. CDR3 nucleotides: TGTGCCAGCAGCCAAGGGGCCAATTCACCCCTCCACTTT. It translates to CASSQGANSPLHF.